The rows below give T cell receptor beta chains drawn from one sample of a study of T cells in Graves' hyperthyroidism and ophthalmopathy. TCRdb recomputed calls from the multiplex PCR reads with MiXCR, one row per CDR3 protein. The sample shows under 400,000 distinct CDR3 sequences, around 23% of them seen only once. Sequenced material: blood. These receptors came from a woman between 50 and 59 years old with Graves' hyperthyroidism. Each CDR3 is given with its conserved first and last residue. A D gene is named only where the DNA matches it firmly. Where a row states a size, it is once, few, many or the class of an expanded clone; other rows omit it.

CASSPSAGAYGYTF,TGTGCCAGCAGCCCCAGCGCGGGGGCCTATGGCTACACCTTC,-,many,TRBV12-3/TRBV12-4,14,TRBJ1-2
CAWSVGAGGYNEQFF,TGTGCCTGGAGTGTAGGGGCGGGAGGGTACAATGAGCAGTTCTTC,TRBD2,many,TRBV30,15,TRBJ2-1
CASSNRDRVPDTQYF,TGTGCCAGCAGTAACCGGGACAGGGTCCCAGATACGCAGTATTTT,TRBD1,-,TRBV7-9,15,TRBJ2-3
CASSINRLETQYF,TGTGCCAGTAGTATAAACAGATTGGAGACCCAGTACTTC,-,-,TRBV19,13,TRBJ2-5
CASSIDGNRMNTEAFF,TGTGCCAGTAGTATTGATGGTAACAGAATGAACACTGAAGCTTTCTTT,-,few,TRBV19,16,TRBJ1-1
CASTPEPSGRNQPQHF,TGTGCCAGTACCCCTGAACCATCAGGGCGCAATCAGCCCCAGCATTTT,-,once,TRBV19,16,TRBJ1-5
CASSFDRDSRYEQYF,TGTGCCAGCAGTTTCGACAGGGATAGTCGCTACGAGCAGTACTTC,TRBD1,-,TRBV6-1,15,TRBJ2-7
CACDLGETQYF,TGTGCCTGCGATCTCGGGGAGACCCAGTACTTC,-,many,TRBV30,11,TRBJ2-5
CASNREGRVTDTQYF,TGTGCCAGCAATCGGGAGGGACGTGTCACAGATACGCAGTATTTT,TRBD2,many,TRBV27,15,TRBJ2-3
CASSPTQGGGNQPQHF,TGTGCCAGCTCACCGACTCAGGGAGGGGGGAATCAGCCCCAGCATTTT,-,many,TRBV18,16,TRBJ1-5
CASSFTGGGYEQYF,TGTGCCAGCAGCTTTACAGGGGGCGGGTACGAGCAGTACTTC,TRBD1,many,TRBV7-2,14,TRBJ2-7
CASRPQGTGELFF,TGTGCCAGCAGACCCCAGGGCACCGGGGAGCTGTTTTTT,-,few,TRBV12-3/TRBV12-4,13,TRBJ2-2
CASSIGGGRGDEQFF,TGTGCCAGTAGTATAGGGGGCGGAAGGGGGGATGAGCAGTTCTTC,-,-,TRBV19,15,TRBJ2-1
CASSPYPPPRSGANVLTF,TGCGCCAGCAGCCCGTATCCACCACCCCGCTCTGGGGCCAACGTCCTGACTTTC,-,few,TRBV4-1,18,TRBJ2-6
CASSRPKTSDTQYF,TGTGCCAGCAGCCGCCCCAAGACTTCAGATACGCAGTATTTT,-,many,TRBV12-3/TRBV12-4,14,TRBJ2-3
CASSLGQTNTEAFF,TGTGCCAGCAGTTTAGGGCAGACTAACACTGAAGCTTTCTTT,-,many,TRBV12-3/TRBV12-4,14,TRBJ1-1
CSVVRDTSYEQYF,TGCAGCGTTGTAAGGGACACCAGCTACGAGCAGTACTTC,-,few,TRBV29-1,13,TRBJ2-7
CSARVSGQVDSNQPQHF,TGCAGTGCTAGAGTATCCGGACAGGTCGATAGCAATCAGCCCCAGCATTTT,TRBD1,many,TRBV20-1,17,TRBJ1-5
CSARGPARVDTQYF,TGCAGTGCTAGAGGACCGGCCAGAGTAGATACGCAGTATTTT,-,many,TRBV20-1,14,TRBJ2-3
CASSPTTGANEKLFF,TGTGCCAGCAGCCCAACGACAGGGGCTAATGAAAAACTGTTTTTT,TRBD1,-,TRBV7-9,15,TRBJ1-4
CSVWGGGNQPQHF,TGCAGCGTTTGGGGAGGCGGCAATCAGCCCCAGCATTTT,-,few,TRBV29-1,13,TRBJ1-5
CASSQDLEPTNEKLFF,TGTGCCAGCAGCCAAGATCTAGAGCCAACTAATGAAAAACTGTTTTTT,-,many,TRBV4-2,16,TRBJ1-4
CASSFEQGAYEQYF,TGCGCCAGCAGCTTTGAGCAGGGGGCCTACGAGCAGTACTTC,TRBD1,many,TRBV5-1,14,TRBJ2-7
CSASRRFPPYEQYF,TGCAGTGCTAGTCGAAGATTTCCTCCCTACGAGCAGTACTTC,-,many,TRBV20-1,14,TRBJ2-7
CASSQGRGVGSEQFF,TGCGCCAGCAGCCAAGGTCGGGGAGTCGGCAGTGAGCAGTTCTTC,-,few,TRBV4-1,15,TRBJ2-1
CASSLEGGLKQYF,TGTGCCAGCAGCTTAGAAGGGGGGCTCAAGCAGTACTTC,-,few,TRBV11-2,13,TRBJ2-7
CASSAGLAGRDEQFF,TGCGCCAGCAGCGCCGGACTAGCGGGGCGGGATGAGCAGTTCTTC,TRBD2,few,TRBV5-1,15,TRBJ2-1
CASSISRGHQPQHF,TGTGCCAGTAGTATATCCAGAGGTCACCAGCCCCAGCATTTT,-,many,TRBV19,14,TRBJ1-5
CASSQGTSGRANQYF,TGTGCCAGCAGCCAAGGGACTAGCGGGAGGGCTAACCAGTACTTC,TRBD2,-,TRBV7-9,15,TRBJ2-5
CASSHLGTNSPLHF,TGTGCCAGCAGCCACCTCGGGACCAATTCACCCCTCCACTTT,-,-,TRBV3-1,14,TRBJ1-6
CASKEEAWNTEAFF,TGCGCCAGCAAGGAGGAGGCTTGGAACACTGAAGCTTTCTTT,-,many,TRBV10-2,14,TRBJ1-1
CATSDFDSASTDTQYF,TGTGCCACCAGTGATTTTGACTCCGCAAGCACAGATACGCAGTATTTT,-,-,TRBV24-1,16,TRBJ2-3
CASSYGADTGELFF,TGTGCCAGCAGTTACGGGGCGGACACCGGGGAGCTGTTTTTT,-,-,TRBV6-5,14,TRBJ2-2
CASSLGSFGRETEAFF,TGTGCCAGCAGTTTAGGATCCTTTGGCAGGGAGACTGAAGCTTTCTTT,-,many,TRBV28,16,TRBJ1-1
CASGGAGTANEQFF,TGTGCCAGCGGGGGGGCCGGGACAGCGAATGAGCAGTTCTTC,-,many,TRBV7-9,14,TRBJ2-1
CSASGLAAPQETQYF,TGCAGTGCCAGCGGGCTAGCGGCACCTCAAGAGACCCAGTACTTC,TRBD2,many,TRBV20-1,15,TRBJ2-5
CASGSGGAVGEETQYF,TGTGCCAGCGGTTCAGGGGGCGCAGTGGGCGAAGAGACCCAGTACTTC,TRBD1,few,TRBV12-3/TRBV12-4,16,TRBJ2-5
CASSVEEVGRSGNTIYF,TGTGCCAGCAGCGTAGAGGAGGTGGGCAGATCTGGAAACACCATATATTTT,-,-,TRBV9,17,TRBJ1-3
CASSMPNTEAFF,TGTGCCAGTAGTATGCCGAACACTGAAGCTTTCTTT,-,many,TRBV19,12,TRBJ1-1
CASSYTETQYF,TGTGCCAGCAGTTACACAGAGACCCAGTACTTC,-,-,TRBV6-2/TRBV6-3,11,TRBJ2-5
CASSQDMGRLPNF,TGTGCCAGCAGCCAAGATATGGGTCGCCTACCAAACTTC,-,-,TRBV3-1,13,TRBJ1-2
CASSPRLAGAGELFF,TGTGCCAGCAGCCCGAGACTAGCGGGAGCCGGGGAGCTGTTTTTT,TRBD2,-,TRBV11-2,15,TRBJ2-2
CASSLEQVKAGELFF,TGCGCCAGCAGCTTGGAGCAGGTTAAAGCCGGGGAGCTGTTTTTT,-,-,TRBV5-1,15,TRBJ2-2
CASSQVWLGRSSSYNEQFF,TGTGCCAGCAGCCAAGTGTGGTTGGGTCGATCGAGCTCCTACAATGAGCAGTTCTTC,-,many,TRBV14,19,TRBJ2-1
CASSLTWTDEQYF,TGTGCCAGCAGCTTAACTTGGACGGACGAGCAGTACTTC,-,many,TRBV7-3,13,TRBJ2-7
CASSPLRTSNTQYF,TGTGCCAGCAGTCCCCTCCGGACTAGCAATACGCAGTATTTT,TRBD2,few,TRBV28,14,TRBJ2-3
CSVPGTFATNEKLFF,TGCAGTGTTCCTGGCACTTTTGCAACTAATGAAAAACTGTTTTTT,-,-,TRBV20-1,15,TRBJ1-4
CASSQEGAGFYNEQFF,TGTGCCAGCAGCCAAGAAGGAGCGGGGTTCTACAATGAGCAGTTCTTC,TRBD2,many,TRBV4-2,16,TRBJ2-1
CASSLGQGKDTQYF,TGTGCCAGCAGCTTAGGACAGGGGAAAGATACGCAGTATTTT,TRBD1,many,TRBV11-1,14,TRBJ2-3
CAQTNREALSGNTIYF,TGTGCCCAAACCAACAGGGAGGCCCTCTCTGGAAACACCATATATTTT,-,-,TRBV7-9,16,TRBJ1-3
CASSAWRSNEKLFF,TGTGCCAGCAGCGCGTGGCGGTCTAATGAAAAACTGTTTTTT,-,few,TRBV7-2,14,TRBJ1-4
CASSPEKGANGYTF,TGTGCCAGCAGCCCAGAGAAGGGGGCGAACGGCTACACCTTC,TRBD1,many,TRBV7-8,14,TRBJ1-2
CSVEEHRGDEQYF,TGCAGCGTTGAAGAACACAGGGGCGACGAGCAGTACTTC,TRBD1,many,TRBV29-1,13,TRBJ2-7
CASIGQGAGDTQYF,TGTGCCAGCATCGGACAGGGGGCCGGAGATACGCAGTATTTT,TRBD1,many,TRBV28,14,TRBJ2-3
CASSQDRPEETQYF,TGTGCCAGCAGCCAGGACAGGCCGGAAGAGACCCAGTACTTC,TRBD1,once,TRBV4-2,14,TRBJ2-5
CASSRGLAGIGANEQFF,TGCGCCAGCAGCCGTGGGCTAGCGGGAATCGGGGCGAATGAGCAGTTCTTC,TRBD2,many,TRBV5-1,17,TRBJ2-1
CASSTERGLGKLFF,TGCGCCAGCAGCACAGAAAGGGGCTTGGGGAAACTGTTTTTT,-,few,TRBV5-1,14,TRBJ1-4
CASSQEGTGINTQYF,TGTGCCAGCAGCCAAGAAGGGACAGGCATTAATACGCAGTATTTT,TRBD1,many,TRBV3-1,15,TRBJ2-3
CASSGVRDAGELFF,TGTGCCAGCAGTGGTGTCAGGGATGCCGGGGAGCTGTTTTTT,-,many,TRBV28,14,TRBJ2-2